Below, 28 T cell receptor beta chains from the same sample are listed, as sequenced in a study of cytomegalovirus exposure and HLA in healthy donors. Here immunoSEQ multiplex PCR was the method, and the copy in TCRdb shows in-frame clones only, minus some. This table has a few hundred thousand clones, around four fifths appearing once. What was sequenced was PBMCs. These receptors came from a woman aged 25 to 39 in good health and CMV-seropositive.

V gene TRBV30 combines with J gene TRBJ2-1; TRBD1 agrees at 9 bases. Germline-derived CDR1 and CDR2 are GTSNPN and SVGIG (reference sequence). Unmatched junction bases numbered 10, after V lost 5 bases and J lost 5 bases. CDR3 length: 15 amino acids. The CDR3 sequence: CAWEPGTGIHNEQFF. The DNA of the CDR3 is TGTGCCTGGGAACCCGGGACAGGGATCCACAATGAGCAGTTCTTC.

V gene TRBV30 combines with J gene TRBJ2-7; 11 positions match TRBD1. The CDR3 runs 16 residues. The germline V gene has CDR1 GTSNPN and CDR2 SVGIG (reference sequence). V trimming: 2 bases; J trimming: 0 bases; junction bases outside the gene matches: 6. The CDR3 reads CAWSSVGTGGSYEQYF. In DNA form, the CDR3 reads TGTGCCTGGAGTTCCGTAGGGACAGGGGGCTCCTACGAGCAGTACTTC. The full variable domain, completed using reference TRBV30 and TRBJ2-7, is SQTIHQWPATLVQPVGSPLSLECTVEGTSNPNLYWYRQAAGRGLQLLFYSVGIGQISSEVPQNLSASRPQDRQFILSSKKLLLSDSGFYLCAWSSVGTGGSYEQYFGPGTRLTVT.

This chain connects TRBV7-2 to TRBJ2-7; either TRBD1 or TRBD2 may fit D (6 bases each). V lost 1 base and J 1 base, leaving 17 bases between the germline ends. This CDR3 contains 17 residues. Germline-derived CDR1 and CDR2 are SGHTA and FQGNSA. CDR3 loop: CASSLEFGQRASYEQYF. Here the CDR3 DNA reads TGTGCCAGCAGCTTAGAGTTTGGACAGCGGGCATCCTACGAGCAGTACTTC.

V usage is TRBV2 and J usage is TRBJ1-1, with D tentatively TRBD1 (5 bases). Trimming stripped 6 bases from V and 3 bases from J, with 23 bases between. The germline CDR1 and CDR2 sequences are SNHLY and FYNNEI. The CDR3 has 17 amino acids. CDR3 DNA: TGTGCCAGCAGCTATTATCCGGGACTCCTAGGGGACACTGAAGCTTTCTTT. Its protein product is CASSYYPGLLGDTEAFF.

V and J are TRBV18 and TRBJ2-2; D call uncertain. Trimming took 3 bases from V and 0 from J, leaving 5 bases between them. The CDR3 is 14 residues long. From germline, CDR1 is KGHSH and CDR2 LQKENI. The CDR3 here is CASSPTANTGELFF. The CDR3 DNA reads TGTGCCAGCTCACCGACTGCGAACACCGGGGAGCTGTTTTTT.

This sequence joins TRBV4-1 and TRBJ2-3; 10 bases map to TRBD2. This CDR3 has 17 amino acids. CDR1 and CDR2 from the germline V gene are MGHRA and YSYEKL. The J segment lost 6 bases and the V segment lost 2 bases, leaving 11 bases of the junction unmatched. Written as DNA, the CDR3 is TGCGCCAGCAGCCAATTCCCGGCTAGCGGGAGTTCGGATACGCAGTATTTT. Translating gives CASSQFPASGSSDTQYF.

This sequence joins TRBV6-6 and TRBJ2-1, with 8 bases lining up with TRBD2. V gave up 0 bases and J gave up 8 bases; unmatched junction bases: 9. CDR3 length equals 16 residues. Germline V lookup: CDR1 MNHNY, CDR2 SVGAGI (reference sequence). The CDR3 protein is CASSYSKPGGPHEQFF. Written as DNA, the CDR3 is TGTGCCAGCAGTTACTCGAAACCGGGAGGGCCCCATGAGCAGTTCTTC.

This clone was detected once. Other DNA sequences in the sample encode the same CDR3. CDR3 DNA: TGTGCCTGGAGTGTGAGGGTTGAAGCTTTCTTT. Its translation: CAWSVRVEAFF. V and J are TRBV30 and TRBJ1-1; D call uncertain. The V gene lost 0 bases and the J gene lost 7 bases, with 6 bases spanning the gap. CDR1 GTSNPN and CDR2 SVGIG come from the germline V gene (reference sequence). The length of the CDR3 is 11 residues.

This clone was detected only a few times. The chain couples TRBV30 to TRBJ2-2, with 8 bases aligning to TRBD1. Germline V gene lookup returns CDR1 GTSNPN and CDR2 SVGIG (reference sequence). J was trimmed by 3 bases and V by 1 base; bases with no gene match: 4. The CDR3 runs 15 residues. This chain's CDR3 is CAWSGQGADTGELFF. CDR3 bases: TGTGCCTGGAGTGGGCAGGGGGCCGACACCGGGGAGCTGTTTTTT.

The CDR3 DNA reads as TGTGCCAGCAGCCGTTCTGGAAATGGCTACACCTTC. Protein sequence: CASSRSGNGYTF. The genes are TRBV6-1 and TRBJ1-2, with unresolved D. The CDR3 has 12 amino acids. CDR1 MNHNS and CDR2 SASEGT come from the germline V gene. Trimming took off 6 bases at V and 6 bases at J, with 11 bases between the two ends.

The chain employs TRBV29-1 and TRBJ2-7, with TRBD1 matching over 9 bases. Germline trimming cut 6 bases from V and 5 bases from J; bases unmatched to any gene: 8. CDR3 length: 13 residues. Germline V gene data show CDR1 as SQVTM and CDR2 as ANQGSEA. In DNA, the CDR3 is TGCAGCGTAACCGGGACAGGGATCCACGAGCAGTACTTC. Translated: CSVTGTGIHEQYF.

The chain uses TRBV28 and TRBJ2-3; D might be TRBD2 (5 bases). Germline V gives CDR1 MDHEN, CDR2 SYDVKM. Trimming cost V 2 bases and J 0 bases, with 12 bases left between them. The CDR3 is made up of 16 amino acids. CDR3 sequence: CASSLGVALSTDTQYF. The CDR3 DNA follows: TGTGCCAGCAGTTTAGGGGTAGCGCTTAGCACAGATACGCAGTATTTT.

The chain joins TRBV10-3 to TRBJ2-7, with D perhaps TRBD1 (6 bases). Germline CDR1 reads ENHRY; CDR2 reads SYGVKD. This CDR3 spans 13 amino acids. V was shortened by 8 bases and J by 3 bases, with 14 bases between the two germline ends. The chain's CDR3 is CAIQIRGGYEQYF. CDR3 in DNA: TGTGCCATCCAGATTCGAGGGGGCTACGAGCAGTACTTC.

The rearrangement joins TRBV29-1 to TRBJ1-2; 12 bases agree with TRBD1. Germline assignment: CDR1 SQVTM and CDR2 ANQGSEA. V lost 7 bases and J lost 4; bases outside the gene matches: 10. The CDR3 has 15 amino acids. In DNA, the CDR3 is TGCAGCGCCAGGTGGGACAGGGGGCCATTCTATGGCTACACCTTC. Encoded protein: CSARWDRGPFYGYTF.

The V call is TRBV7-9, the J call TRBJ2-1; 9 nucleotides agree with TRBD1. This CDR3 comprises 13 residues. J lost 9 bases, V lost 5 bases, and 5 bases had no gene match. Germline CDR1 reads SEHNR; CDR2 reads FQNEAQ (reference sequence). The CDR3 nucleotides read TGTGCCAGCAGCGCCCGGGACAGGGCTGAGCAGTTCTTC. It specifies CASSARDRAEQFF.

The chain uses TRBV6-1 and TRBJ1-1, with D possibly TRBD1 on 6 matching bases. V gave up 6 bases and J gave up 2 bases, with 10 bases separating them. The CDR3 runs 13 residues. Germline V gene sequence: CDR1 MNHNS, CDR2 SASEGT. CDR3: CASRTGTNTEAFF. The CDR3 DNA reads as TGTGCCAGCAGGACCGGGACAAACACTGAAGCTTTCTTT.

The chain couples TRBV27 to TRBJ2-5, with D possibly being TRBD2 (6 bases). The CDR3 has 13 amino acids. CDR1 and CDR2 from the germline V gene are MNHEY and SMNVEV (reference sequence). V lost 2 bases to trimming and J lost 4 bases, with 8 bases between them. The CDR3 DNA follows: TGTGCCAGCAGTTTAGCCGGGGGAGAGACCCAGTACTTC. Its protein is CASSLAGGETQYF.

This chain connects TRBV27 to TRBJ2-7; D unclear. V shed 6 bases and J shed 1 base, with 16 bases lying between them. CDR3 size: 15 residues. Germline CDR1 and CDR2: MNHEY and SMNVEV (reference sequence). The CDR3 nucleotides are TGTGCCAGCAGCCCTAAGGCACGGACGTCCTACGAGCAGTACTTC. As protein: CASSPKARTSYEQYF.

The chain couples TRBV9 to TRBJ2-5; perhaps TRBD1 as D (5 bases). This CDR3 has 13 residues. CDR1 SGDLS and CDR2 YYNGEE come from the germline V gene. The V and J ends lost 5 bases and 2 bases respectively, with 10 bases between them. Here the CDR3 reads CASSSGSQETQYF. The CDR3 DNA reads as TGTGCCAGCAGTTCAGGGTCTCAAGAGACCCAGTACTTC.

The gene calls are TRBV2 and TRBJ1-2, with 7 bases identical to TRBD1. The CDR3 is 13 amino acids. The V and J ends lost 6 bases and 5 bases, in that order; junction bases with no gene match: 6. Germline lookup yields CDR1 SNHLY and CDR2 FYNNEI. The chain's CDR3 is CASRTGLFYGYTF. DNA for the CDR3: TGTGCCAGCAGGACAGGGTTGTTTTATGGCTACACCTTC.

The rearrangement links TRBV30 to TRBJ1-1, with 7 bases aligning to TRBD1. CDR3 length: 14 amino acids. V dropped 5 bases and J dropped 0; count of bases not matched to a gene: 6. CDR1 is GTSNPN, CDR2 SVGIG, per germline (reference sequence). The CDR3 spells CAWWTGGMNTEAFF. The CDR3 DNA follows: TGTGCCTGGTGGACAGGCGGTATGAACACTGAAGCTTTCTTT. The complete variable domain, with remaining parts taken from reference TRBV30 and TRBJ1-1, reads SQTIHQWPATLVQPVGSPLSLECTVEGTSNPNLYWYRQAAGRGLQLLFYSVGIGQISSEVPQNLSASRPQDRQFILSSKKLLLSDSGFYLCAWWTGGMNTEAFFGQGTRLTVV.

This clone is a singleton in its sample. The rearrangement uses TRBV6-1 and TRBJ2-3; TRBD1 is a possible D gene (5 bases). V lost 4 bases to trimming and J lost 2 bases, with 16 bases between them. CDR1 and CDR2 from the germline V gene are MNHNS and SASEGT. The CDR3 is 16 amino acids. This chain's CDR3 is CASSGSLTALTDTQYF. In DNA form, the CDR3 reads TGTGCCAGCAGTGGAAGCCTGACAGCACTCACAGATACGCAGTATTTT.

The genes are TRBV18 and TRBJ2-7; TRBD1 matches 11 bases. The germline CDR1 and CDR2 sequences are KGHSH and LQKENI. The CDR3 runs 15 residues. The junction had 6 bases not matched to a gene; V was cut back by 3 bases and J by 5 bases. The CDR3 sequence: CASSPPGTGGHEQYF. The CDR3 DNA sequence: TGTGCCAGCTCACCTCCCGGGACAGGGGGACACGAGCAGTACTTC.

Worth noting for this clone: A single base separates this from a much larger clone, so it may be a read error. The chain carries TRBV7-9 and TRBJ2-3; no clear D. V dropped 2 bases and J dropped 4 bases, with 4 bases sitting between them. Looked up from germline, CDR1 is SEHNR and CDR2 is FQNEAQ (reference sequence). The CDR3 covers 12 residues. The CDR3 here is CASSLNPDTQYF. The CDR3 bases are TGTGCCAGCAGCTTAAATCCAGATACGCAGTATTTT.

The J gene is TRBJ2-5, the V gene TRBV5-5; D is uncertain. Germline CDR1 is SGHKS and CDR2 is YYEKEE (reference sequence). Trimming stripped 4 bases from V and 0 bases from J, with 10 bases between. The CDR3 is made up of 14 amino acids. The CDR3 loop is CASSEPQYQETQYF. CDR3 bases: TGTGCCAGCAGCGAGCCCCAGTACCAAGAGACCCAGTACTTC.

This chain links TRBV11-2 with TRBJ2-3; D remains unclear. Germline CDR1 is SGHAT and CDR2 is FQNNGV. The CDR3 has 12 amino acids. Trimming pared 5 bases from V and 6 bases from J, leaving 9 bases between. This chain's CDR3 is CASSPGVDTQYF. CDR3 nucleotides: TGTGCCAGCAGCCCTGGAGTGGATACGCAGTATTTT.

The chain has TRBV5-1 and TRBJ2-7; D is ambiguous. Germline values: CDR1 SGHRS, CDR2 YFSETQ. Trimming took off 0 bases at V and 4 bases at J, with 2 bases between the two ends. This CDR3 region has 11 residues. CDR3 amino acids: CASSLVYEQYF. The CDR3 bases are TGCGCCAGCAGCTTGGTTTACGAGCAGTACTTC. The full variable domain, its missing parts supplied by reference TRBV5-1 and TRBJ2-7, is KAGVTQTPRYLIKTRGQQVTLSCSPISGHRSVSWYQQTPGQGLQFLFEYFSETQRNKGNFPGRFSGRQFSNSRSEMNVSTLELGDSALYLCASSLVYEQYFGPGTRLTVT.

The V gene is TRBV4-3, the J gene TRBJ1-2; TRBD1 might be the D (5 bases). The V and J ends lost 2 bases and 6 bases respectively, with 22 bases between them. Germline V gene sequence: CDR1 LGHNA, CDR2 YSLEER. The CDR3 is 17 residues long. The CDR3 DNA is TGCGCCAGCAGCCAATCCCTAGGGCCGAGACAGATGAATGGCTACACCTTC. It codes for CASSQSLGPRQMNGYTF.